These 29 T cell receptor beta chains were sequenced from one sample in a study of shared clonotypes between healthy human individuals. In the naive CD8 group, cells lacked CD45RO and were positively selected for CCR7, so terminally differentiated effector memory CD45RA+ cells were left out. This table comes from immunoSEQ multiplex PCR, and its TCRdb copy is limited to in-frame clones, with some not included. Of around 2.1 million clones in the sample, 93% were seen once. Sequenced sample: naive CD8+ T cells from PBMCs. The receptor source for this set is a man between 18 and 29 years old in good health. Some clones in this sample may be carry-over from other donors' samples.

V and J are TRBV6-5 and TRBJ2-2; D is unclear. The length of the CDR3 is 14 residues. The V gene lost 1 base and the J gene lost 4 bases, with 7 bases spanning the gap. Germline values: CDR1 MNHEY, CDR2 SVGAGI. The CDR3 reads CASSYYKITGELFF. CDR3 DNA: TGTGCCAGCAGTTACTATAAAATCACCGGGGAGCTGTTTTTT.

V is TRBV27 and J is TRBJ2-3; 7 nucleotides agree with TRBD1. CDR1 is MNHEY, CDR2 SMNVEV, per germline (reference sequence). The CDR3 is made up of 15 amino acids. Trimming took 2 bases from V and 3 from J; bases not matched to a gene: 5. This chain's CDR3 is CASSLRQGWTDTQYF. DNA for the CDR3: TGTGCCAGCAGTTTAAGACAGGGCTGGACAGATACGCAGTATTTT.

The chain carries TRBV2 and TRBJ2-5; 7 bases fit TRBD1. V lost 3 bases, J lost 12 bases, and 4 bases stayed unmatched. The CDR3 contains 11 residues. CDR1 is SNHLY, CDR2 FYNNEI, per germline. The CDR3 protein is CASSEGTGEYF. In DNA form, the CDR3 reads TGTGCCAGCAGTGAGGGAACAGGGGAGTACTTC. Complete variable domain (other parts from reference TRBV2 and TRBJ2-5): EPEVTQTPSHQVTQMGQEVILRCVPISNHLYFYWYRQILGQKVEFLVSFYNNEISEKSEIFDDQFSVERPDGSNFTLKIRSTKLEDSAMYFCASSEGTGEYFGPGTRLLVL.

In nucleotides, the CDR3 is TGTGCCAGCAGTCCGGGACACCCGAACACTGAAGCTTTCTTT. Protein: CASSPGHPNTEAFF. The V gene is TRBV27, the J gene TRBJ1-1; TRBD1 is a possible D gene (6 bases). The CDR3 is 14 residues long. Deletions cut 5 bases from V and 1 base from J, with 11 bases between. Germline lookup yields CDR1 MNHEY and CDR2 SMNVEV (reference sequence).

The rearrangement links TRBV9 to TRBJ2-1; D uncertain. This CDR3 has 15 amino acids. Per germline, CDR1 SGDLS and CDR2 YYNGEE. V gave up 2 bases and J gave up 8 bases, with 17 bases separating them. The CDR3 region has the DNA TGTGCCAGCAGCGTTTGGGCGCGGCCGCGCGATGAGCAGTTCTTC. As protein: CASSVWARPRDEQFF.

The genes are TRBV5-6 and TRBJ2-3; possible D gene TRBD2, 5 bases. V was pared by 2 bases and J by 0 bases, with 10 bases between. CDR3 length: 15 residues. Per the germline V gene, CDR1 is SGHDT and CDR2 is YYEEEE. CDR3 bases: TGTGCCAGCAGCTTTGAGGGCACGAGCACAGATACGCAGTATTTT. Encoded protein: CASSFEGTSTDTQYF.

The CDR3, as DNA: TGCGCCAGCAGCCAAGAACCGGGACTAGGGACCGAGCAGTACTTC. Its translation: CASSQEPGLGTEQYF. V is TRBV4-1 and J is TRBJ2-7; 8 positions agree with TRBD2. Trimming removed 0 bases from V and 6 bases from J; junction bases left unmatched: 7. The CDR3 covers 15 residues. The germline CDR1 and CDR2 sequences are MGHRA and YSYEKL.

The chain uses TRBV7-9 and TRBJ2-3; D perhaps matches TRBD2 (6 bases). V lost 5 bases to trimming and J lost 0 bases, with 18 bases between them. The length of the CDR3 is 17 residues. Germline lookup yields CDR1 SEHNR and CDR2 FQNEAQ (reference sequence). Here the CDR3 reads CASSPKEGQPSTDTQYF. The CDR3 DNA reads TGTGCCAGCAGCCCTAAGGAGGGTCAACCTAGCACAGATACGCAGTATTTT.

The chain links TRBV6-1 to TRBJ2-7; the D gene could be TRBD1 or TRBD2 (5 bases each). Germline loops: CDR1 MNHNS, CDR2 SASEGT. Trimming cost V 4 bases and J 6 bases, with 22 bases left between them. The CDR3 is 16 residues long. CDR3 in amino acids: CASSARDLDWALEQYF. CDR3 DNA sequence: TGTGCCAGCAGTGCACGGGACCTAGATTGGGCCCTCGAGCAGTACTTC.

The CDR3 loop reads CASSRWDKFEQFF. CDR3 nucleotides: TGTGCCAGCAGCCGGTGGGACAAGTTTGAGCAGTTCTTC. The V and J genes are TRBV9 and TRBJ2-1; D may be TRBD1 (6 bases). Germline-derived CDR1 and CDR2 are SGDLS and YYNGEE. V lost 4 bases to trimming and J lost 9 bases, with 14 bases between them. CDR3 size: 13 residues.

The chain carries TRBV4-3 and TRBJ2-7; 8 nucleotides agree with TRBD1. The junction had 13 bases not matched to a gene; V was cut back by 4 bases and J by 5 bases. CDR1 and CDR2 (germline): LGHNA, YSLEER. The CDR3 is 16 residues long. Here the CDR3 DNA reads TGCGCCAGCAGCCTCACCTACCCCGGACAGGGAAACGAGCAGTACTTC. Encoded protein: CASSLTYPGQGNEQYF.

The chain is built from TRBV5-1 and TRBJ2-7, with 9 positions matching TRBD1. The germline V gene has CDR1 SGHRS and CDR2 YFSETQ. The CDR3 totals 15 residues. J lost 3 bases, V lost 5 bases, and 9 bases had no gene match. The CDR3 coding sequence is TGCGCCAGCAGGAGGATGGGGGACAGGGTCTACGAGCAGTACTTC. Translating gives CASRRMGDRVYEQYF.

The chain employs TRBV7-3 and TRBJ1-1; no clear D. This CDR3 has 15 amino acids. Trimming took off 2 bases at V and 2 bases at J, with 12 bases between the two ends. Looked up from germline, CDR1 is SGHTA and CDR2 is FQGTGA. The CDR3 here is CASSLVRGVNTEAFF. The CDR3 DNA reads as TGTGCCAGCAGCTTAGTGCGGGGTGTCAACACTGAAGCTTTCTTT.

DNA for the CDR3: TGTGCCAGCAGCTTAGTTTACACGTTCGACTATGGCTACACCTTC. It codes for CASSLVYTFDYGYTF. The chain joins TRBV7-9 to TRBJ1-2; D not resolved. V lost 1 base and J 3 bases, leaving 12 bases between the germline ends. The CDR3 covers 15 residues. Germline V gene data show CDR1 as SEHNR and CDR2 as FQNEAQ (reference sequence). Full variable domain (missing parts from reference TRBV7-9 and TRBJ1-2): DTGVSQNPRHKITKRGQNVTFRCDPISEHNRLYWYRQTLGQGPEFLTYFQNEAQLEKSRLLSDRFSAERPKGSFSTLEIQRTEQGDSAMYLCASSLVYTFDYGYTFGSGTRLTVV.

To note about this clone: Other DNA sequences in this specimen translate into the identical CDR3. The chain recombines TRBV27 with TRBJ1-1; 8 bases align to TRBD1. V dropped 0 bases and J dropped 1; count of bases not matched to a gene: 4. This CDR3 region has 16 residues. Per germline, CDR1 MNHEY and CDR2 SMNVEV (reference sequence). For the CDR3, the DNA is TGTGCCAGCAGTTTATCCCCCGGGACAGGGAACACTGAAGCTTTCTTT. Protein product: CASSLSPGTGNTEAFF.

About this clone itself: The sample holds other DNA sequences that translate to the same CDR3. V usage is TRBV27 and J usage is TRBJ2-7; 9 bases match TRBD1. The J segment lost 4 bases and the V segment lost 3 bases, leaving 1 base of the junction unmatched. CDR1 and CDR2 (germline): MNHEY, SMNVEV (reference sequence). The CDR3 contains 13 residues. The CDR3 DNA reads TGTGCCAGCAGTTTGGGGACAGGGTACGAGCAGTACTTC. It specifies CASSLGTGYEQYF.

The J gene is TRBJ2-7, the V gene TRBV28; D is undetermined. Germline CDR1 reads MDHEN; CDR2 reads SYDVKM. The CDR3 loop spans 14 amino acids. With 4 bases removed from V and 3 bases from J, the gap between germline ends came to 13 bases. CDR3 residues: CASSSPTVYYEQYF. The CDR3 DNA follows: TGTGCCAGCAGTTCACCCACAGTATACTACGAGCAGTACTTC.

The rearrangement joins TRBV28 to TRBJ1-5; TRBD1 agrees at 8 bases. V shed 5 bases and J 6 bases; nucleotides not matched to a gene: 9. Germline values: CDR1 MDHEN, CDR2 SYDVKM. The CDR3 extends over 15 amino acids. The DNA for the CDR3 is TGTGCCAGCAGTGCTGGACAGGGTTCTTTTCAGCCCCAGCATTTT. Protein sequence: CASSAGQGSFQPQHF.

The chain links TRBV11-2 to TRBJ1-2, with a possible D match to TRBD1 (5 bases). This CDR3 is built from 13 residues. Trimming pared 8 bases from V and 8 bases from J, leaving 18 bases between. Germline V gives CDR1 SGHAT, CDR2 FQNNGV. CDR3 protein: CASEDGTARGYTF. The CDR3 DNA sequence: TGTGCCAGCGAAGATGGGACGGCCCGGGGCTACACCTTC. The full variable domain, in which reference TRBV11-2 and TRBJ1-2 provide the parts outside the CDR3, is EAGVAQSPRYKIIEKRQSVAFWCNPISGHATLYWYQQILGQGPKLLIQFQNNGVVDDSQLPKDRFSAERLKGVDSTLKIQPAKLEDSAVYLCASEDGTARGYTFGSGTRLTVV.

This chain joins TRBV4-1 and TRBJ1-2; D remains ambiguous. V lost 1 base to trimming and J lost 4 bases, with 10 bases between them. Germline V CDR1 and CDR2: MGHRA, YSYEKL. This CDR3 is 14 amino acids long. The DNA of the CDR3 is TGCGCCAGCAGCCAAGTAATACTGGGCTATGGCTACACCTTC. It is translated as CASSQVILGYGYTF.

The J gene is TRBJ2-2, the V gene TRBV27; 11 positions match TRBD1. The trim removed 5 bases at V and 6 bases at J, leaving 8 bases unmatched. There are 16 residues in the CDR3. Germline loops: CDR1 MNHEY, CDR2 SMNVEV (reference sequence). The DNA for the CDR3 is TGTGCCAGCAGTGAACGGACAGGGGGCGGTCCCGGGGAGCTGTTTTTT. It is translated as CASSERTGGGPGELFF.

The chain has TRBV11-2 and TRBJ1-1; D remains unclear. The CDR3 covers 15 residues. V lost 2 bases to trimming and J lost 0 bases, with 10 bases between them. CDR1 is SGHAT, CDR2 FQNNGV, per germline. CDR3 region: CASSLSLGLNTEAFF. For the CDR3, the DNA is TGTGCCAGCAGCTTATCGCTCGGGTTGAACACTGAAGCTTTCTTT.

As concerns this clone: A read error may account for a junction end that differs from germline. The rearrangement joins TRBV18 to TRBJ1-3; D gene ambiguous. The CDR3 is made up of 15 amino acids. Germline V lookup: CDR1 KGHSH, CDR2 LQKENI. DNA of the CDR3: TGTGCCAGCGCACCGGGCCCGGGAGACGGAAACACCATATATTTT. Its protein product is CASAPGPGDGNTIYF.

This clone was detected a few times. The gene calls are TRBV7-6 and TRBJ1-5; the D is unclear. CDR3 length: 15 amino acids. V lost 1 base and J lost 0, with 7 bases in between. Germline loops: CDR1 SGHVS, CDR2 FNYEAQ. This chain's CDR3 is CASSLDPDSNQPQHF. CDR3 in DNA: TGTGCCAGCAGCTTAGATCCGGATAGCAATCAGCCCCAGCATTTT.

This CDR3 reads CASTTGSAQYF. The DNA for the CDR3 is TGTGCCAGCACCACTGGATCTGCGCAGTATTTT. The chain carries TRBV6-5 and TRBJ2-3; D is unclear. CDR3 size: 11 residues. Trimming removed 7 bases at V and 10 bases at J, with 12 bases between. CDR1 MNHEY and CDR2 SVGAGI come from the germline V gene.

The rearrangement uses TRBV28 and TRBJ2-5; D may be TRBD1 or TRBD2 (6 bases each). The J call may be faulty, since TRBJ2-7 better matches the DNA end. There are 15 residues in the CDR3. Germline CDR1 MDHEN, CDR2 SYDVKM. The CDR3 region is CASSGTGGRDYEQYF. In DNA form, the CDR3 reads TGTGCCAGCAGTGGGACTGGGGGCAGGGACTACGAGCAGTACTTC.

With regard to this clone: The conserved closing phenylalanine or tryptophan is absent in this CDR3, likely reflecting a read error. The DNA is left out, because the CDR3 cannot be placed on it with certainty; the CDR3 is given as TCRdb lists it. J is TRBJ2-7 and V is TRBV6-9; the table's D call, TRBD1, was not checked against the DNA. The CDR3 numbers 11 amino acids, ends counted. Germline V gene data show CDR1 as MNHGY and CDR2 as SVAAGI. CDR3 loop: CASSSDSRLFL.

CDR3 amino acids: CASSPTPGGLNEQYF. The CDR3 DNA reads as TGTGCCAGCAGCCCGACTCCAGGGGGCCTAAACGAGCAGTACTTC. This chain connects TRBV7-9 to TRBJ2-7, with 8 positions matching TRBD1. The germline CDR1 and CDR2 sequences are SEHNR and FQNEAQ (reference sequence). The V gene end was trimmed by 5 bases and the J gene end by 5 bases; junction bases not matched to a gene: 11. The CDR3 spans 15 residues.

The chain carries TRBV7-9 and TRBJ1-2; D may be TRBD1 (6 bases). CDR1 SEHNR and CDR2 FQNEAQ come from the germline V gene (reference sequence). The CDR3 consists of 13 residues. The ends were cut back, 1 base at V and 6 bases at J, with 9 bases in the middle. The CDR3 reads CASSLVGADGYTF. The CDR3 DNA sequence: TGTGCCAGCAGCTTAGTGGGGGCGGATGGCTACACCTTC.